This entry lists 22 T cell receptor beta chains sequenced from one sample in a study of cytomegalovirus exposure and HLA in healthy donors (dated by TCRdb to the late 2010s). The library came from the immunoSEQ multiplex PCR assay. For the multiplex PCR, a mixture combining 60 forward primers for TCR Vbeta segments and 13 reverse primers for TCR Jbeta segments was used. What TCRdb holds here is the immuneACCESS table cut down to in-frame rearrangements. Part of the clones is not present; checked against another copy, under half of the missing clones reflect an unresolved V gene, and the others are unexplained. This sample is represented by over 150,000 clones; 82% of them were singletons. 0.08% to 0.1% of the sample comes from the top ten. Material for sequencing was PBMCs. Source of these receptors: a boy aged 2-9 years in good health and CMV-seronegative.

This clone was picked up one time. The rearrangement joins TRBV7-9 to TRBJ2-7; TRBD1 matches 8 bases. The CDR3 extends over 16 amino acids. Trimming at V came to 2 bases and at J to 1 base, leaving 7 bases not matched to a gene. Per germline, CDR1 SEHNR and CDR2 FQNEAQ (reference sequence). CDR3 sequence (DNA): TGTGCCAGCAGCTTACTAACCGGGACAGGTTCCTACGAGCAGTACTTC. It specifies CASSLLTGTGSYEQYF. Full variable domain (outside the CDR3, taken from reference TRBV7-9 and TRBJ2-7): DTGVSQNPRHKITKRGQNVTFRCDPISEHNRLYWYRQTLGQGPEFLTYFQNEAQLEKSRLLSDRFSAERPKGSFSTLEIQRTEQGDSAMYLCASSLLTGTGSYEQYFGPGTRLTVT.

The V and J genes are TRBV28 and TRBJ1-2, with TRBD1 as a possible D gene (6 bases). The CDR3 spans 13 residues. CDR1 and CDR2 from the germline V gene are MDHEN and SYDVKM. The germline V and J ends were trimmed by 7 bases and 3 bases, with 12 bases remaining between them. CDR3 nucleotide sequence: TGTGCCAGCATTGAGGGGGGGGACTATGGCTACACCTTC. Protein sequence: CASIEGGDYGYTF.

The chain recombines TRBV7-9 with TRBJ1-2; 8 nucleotides agree with TRBD1. V was clipped by 5 bases and J by 7 bases; unmatched bases: 6. Germline CDR1 reads SEHNR; CDR2 reads FQNEAQ (reference sequence). This CDR3 spans 13 amino acids. The CDR3 loop reads CASSPGQGVGYTF. The CDR3 DNA is TGTGCCAGCAGCCCAGGACAGGGCGTTGGCTACACCTTC.

V gene TRBV11-1 combines with J gene TRBJ2-1, with D perhaps matching TRBD2 (6 bases). The CDR3 totals 15 residues. Germline-derived CDR1 and CDR2 are SGHAT and FQDESV (reference sequence). Trimming shortened V by 2 bases and J by 8 bases, and 16 bases separated the two germline ends. CDR3 residues: CASSLPGLRDHEQFF. The CDR3 DNA reads TGTGCCAGCAGCTTACCGGGACTCAGGGACCATGAGCAGTTCTTC.

The CDR3 nucleotides are TGTGCCATCAGCGCGACAGGAAACTATGGCTACACCTTC. Encoded protein: CAISATGNYGYTF. This chain joins TRBV10-3 and TRBJ1-2; D may be TRBD1 (6 bases). The ends were cut back, 6 bases at V and 2 bases at J, with 10 bases in the middle. From germline, CDR1 is ENHRY and CDR2 SYGVKD. The CDR3 loop spans 13 amino acids.

The V gene is TRBV7-9, the J gene TRBJ2-1; no firm D call. This CDR3 is built from 16 residues. Trimming took off 1 base at V and 5 bases at J, with 15 bases between the two ends. CDR1 is SEHNR and CDR2 is FQNEAQ in the germline V gene (reference sequence). DNA of the CDR3: TGTGCCAGCAGCTTAGTCCCGCCCAGGCCCAACAATGAGCAGTTCTTC. It codes for CASSLVPPRPNNEQFF.

The table lists this clone with a count of one. This rearrangement joins TRBV15 to TRBJ1-2, with 7 bases that match TRBD1. The CDR3 has 15 residues. CDR1 is LNHNV and CDR2 is YYDKDF in the germline V gene (reference sequence). Trimming took 0 bases from V and 4 from J; bases not matched to a gene: 5. The CDR3 here is CATSRETGSIYGYTF. The DNA for the CDR3 is TGTGCCACCAGCAGAGAGACAGGGTCCATCTATGGCTACACCTTC.

This chain connects TRBV11-3 to TRBJ2-2; D possibly corresponds to TRBD2 (5 bases). V lost 6 bases and J 7 bases, leaving 12 bases between the germline ends. CDR3 length equals 13 residues. Germline values: CDR1 SGHNT, CDR2 YENEEA. The chain's CDR3 is CASSLRGSGELFF. CDR3 nucleotides: TGTGCCAGCAGTTTGAGAGGGAGCGGGGAGCTGTTTTTT.

The chain carries TRBV6-5 and TRBJ2-6; D possibly corresponds to TRBD2 (5 bases). CDR1 and CDR2 from the germline V gene are MNHEY and SVGAGI. The CDR3 runs to 16 residues. Deletions cut 1 base from V and 4 bases from J, with 11 bases between. CDR3 protein: CASSYYWTGGANVLTF. CDR3 DNA sequence: TGTGCCAGCAGTTACTATTGGACGGGAGGGGCCAACGTCCTGACTTTC.

This clone was seen only a few times. The V and J genes are TRBV11-2 and TRBJ2-5; 10 positions match TRBD2. CDR1 is SGHAT, CDR2 FQNNGV, per germline. V dropped 1 base and J dropped 3; count of bases not matched to a gene: 2. The CDR3 has 15 amino acids. For the CDR3, the DNA is TGTGCCAGCAGCTTAGGAACTAGCGGGAAAGAGACCCAGTACTTC. This gives the protein CASSLGTSGKETQYF.

This clone has a single count. The chain couples TRBV9 to TRBJ2-3, with 7 bases fitting TRBD1. This CDR3 contains 18 residues. The V gene's germline CDR1 is SGDLS and CDR2 YYNGEE. Trimming cost V 4 bases and J 1 base; bases outside gene matches: 15. The chain's CDR3 is CASSPRGAGGSRTDTQYF. The DNA for the CDR3 is TGTGCCAGCAGCCCCCGAGGGGCAGGGGGATCCCGCACAGATACGCAGTATTTT.

This rearrangement joins TRBV7-2 to TRBJ2-2, with D unclear. Trimming left V 3 bases short and J 0 bases short, with 11 bases between. CDR1 SGHTA and CDR2 FQGNSA come from the germline V gene. The CDR3 is 16 residues long. Written as DNA, the CDR3 is TGTGCCAGCAGCTTCAATGGCCCTGCGAACACCGGGGAGCTGTTTTTT. This encodes CASSFNGPANTGELFF.

The rearrangement joins TRBV4-3 to TRBJ1-2, with 9 nucleotides matching TRBD1. CDR3 length equals 15 residues. Germline V CDR1 and CDR2: LGHNA, YSLEER. Germline trimming cut 1 base from V and 5 bases from J; bases unmatched to any gene: 5. The DNA for the CDR3 is TGCGCCAGCAGCCAAGCCGGGACAGGGCATTATGGCTACACCTTC. Protein sequence: CASSQAGTGHYGYTF.

The chain carries TRBV11-3 and TRBJ1-4, with 7 bases lining up with TRBD1. CDR3 length equals 15 residues. With V trimmed by 5 bases and J by 10 bases, 13 bases remained unmatched. Germline V gives CDR1 SGHNT, CDR2 YENEEA. The CDR3 reads CASSPNWTGNRKLFF. CDR3 bases: TGTGCCAGCAGCCCCAACTGGACAGGCAATCGAAAACTGTTTTTT.

The V gene is TRBV7-2, the J gene TRBJ2-5; the D gene is possibly TRBD2 (7 bases). Germline V gene lookup returns CDR1 SGHTA and CDR2 FQGNSA. CDR3 length: 16 amino acids. V gave up 5 bases and J gave up 1 base, with 17 bases separating them. DNA of the CDR3: TGTGCCAGCAGCCGGCTCGGGGGGCAGGGCCAAGAGACCCAGTACTTC. Protein: CASSRLGGQGQETQYF.

This clone was detected a few times. J is TRBJ2-7 and V is TRBV29-1; 8 nucleotides align to TRBD2. J was trimmed by 4 bases and V by 4 bases; bases with no gene match: 9. Germline V CDR1 and CDR2: SQVTM, ANQGSEA. CDR3 size: 14 residues. The CDR3 spells CSVGRGAGRYEQYF. CDR3 DNA sequence: TGCAGCGTTGGGCGGGGGGCCGGTAGGTACGAGCAGTACTTC.

The chain combines TRBV9 with TRBJ1-3; 8 bases fit TRBD1. Trimming cost V 0 bases and J 0 bases; bases outside gene matches: 5. The CDR3 has 17 residues. The V gene's germline CDR1 is SGDLS and CDR2 YYNGEE. The CDR3 region is CASSVGGGQASGNTIYF. The CDR3 coding sequence is TGTGCCAGCAGCGTAGGAGGGGGACAGGCCTCTGGAAACACCATATATTTT.

This chain joins TRBV19 and TRBJ1-1, with D possibly matching TRBD1 (5 bases). This CDR3 spans 15 amino acids. The V and J ends lost 2 bases and 4 bases respectively, with 14 bases between them. Germline V gene lookup returns CDR1 LNHDA and CDR2 SQIVND (reference sequence). The DNA of the CDR3 is TGTGCCAGTAGTATATCCCAGGGCGGTGGCACTGAAGCTTTCTTT. Encoded protein: CASSISQGGGTEAFF. Drawing the rest from reference TRBV19 and TRBJ1-1, the complete variable domain is DGGITQSPKYLFRKEGQNVTLSCEQNLNHDAMYWYRQDPGQGLRLIYYSQIVNDFQKGDIAEGYSVSREKKESFPLTVTSAQKNPTAFYLCASSISQGGGTEAFFGQGTRLTVV.

The chain uses TRBV6-1 and TRBJ1-2, with a weak D call TRBD1 (6 bases). CDR1 and CDR2 from the germline V gene are MNHNS and SASEGT. The CDR3 runs to 13 residues. Trimming took 6 bases from V and 2 from J, leaving 10 bases between them. The CDR3 bases are TGTGCCAGCAGCCCCGGACAGAACTATGGCTACACCTTC. This codes for CASSPGQNYGYTF.

V is TRBV4-2 and J is TRBJ2-7, with 11 nucleotides matching TRBD2. This CDR3 has 16 amino acids. Germline values: CDR1 LGHNA, CDR2 YNFKEQ. V lost 1 base to trimming and J lost 0 bases; unmatched junction nucleotides: 2. CDR3 protein: CASSQAGTSGSYEQYF. DNA of the CDR3: TGTGCCAGCAGCCAAGCCGGGACTAGCGGCTCCTACGAGCAGTACTTC.

V gene TRBV7-9 combines with J gene TRBJ2-7; 8 bases are a match to TRBD1. Per germline, CDR1 SEHNR and CDR2 FQNEAQ (reference sequence). The CDR3 length is 14 residues. V was pared by 4 bases and J by 3 bases, with 5 bases of the junction left unmatched. The CDR3 loop is CASSSPGQDYEQYF. The CDR3 bases are TGTGCCAGCAGCTCACCGGGACAGGACTACGAGCAGTACTTC.

This sequence joins TRBV7-2 and TRBJ2-7; 7 nucleotides agree with TRBD1. The germline gives CDR1 SGHTA, CDR2 FQGNSA. The CDR3 is 17 residues long. With V trimmed by 1 base and J by 1 base, 10 bases remained unmatched. CDR3 loop: CASSLVGPGGGSYEQYF. The CDR3 coding sequence is TGTGCCAGCAGCTTAGTTGGCCCAGGGGGTGGTTCCTACGAGCAGTACTTC.